Listed here are 9 T cell receptor beta chains from one sample, sequenced in a study of cytomegalovirus exposure and HLA in healthy donors. PCR used 60 Vbeta primers and 13 Jbeta primers. Assay: immunoSEQ multiplex PCR; the TCRdb copy retains only in-frame clones and omits some. The table has 150,000 to 200,000 clones, roughly 80% seen once. Sequencing was carried out using PBMCs. The receptor source for this set is a woman between 45 and 60 years old in good health and CMV-seronegative.

This clone was observed a few times. V usage is TRBV7-9 and J usage is TRBJ2-2, with D possibly matching TRBD1 (5 bases). The CDR3 runs to 16 residues. V lost 5 bases and J lost 6, with 19 bases in between. The germline gives CDR1 SEHNR, CDR2 FQNEAQ (reference sequence). The CDR3: CASSDPRRVGAGELFF. The CDR3 nucleotides are TGTGCCAGCAGCGACCCGAGAAGGGTAGGGGCCGGGGAGCTGTTTTTT.

This clone was seen once. The V gene is TRBV7-3, the J gene TRBJ2-5; a weak D match, TRBD2 (6 bases). Germline V gene data show CDR1 as SGHTA and CDR2 as FQGTGA. V was shortened by 5 bases and J by 1 base, with 11 bases between the two germline ends. The CDR3 runs to 14 residues. The CDR3 loop is CASSQDYSQETQYF. CDR3 DNA: TGTGCCAGCAGCCAGGACTACAGCCAAGAGACCCAGTACTTC.

This clone was seen only a few times. This chain joins TRBV5-8 and TRBJ1-1; possible D gene TRBD1, 5 bases. The CDR3 sequence is 13 residues long. Looked up from germline, CDR1 is SGHTS and CDR2 is YDEGEE. The V end was cut by 4 bases, the J end by 1 base, with 8 bases between. CDR3 residues: CASSPDTNTEAFF. The CDR3 DNA reads as TGTGCCAGCAGCCCGGACACGAACACTGAAGCTTTCTTT.

This clone showed up just once. The V call is TRBV7-2, the J call TRBJ2-7, with 8 bases fitting TRBD2. After removal of 5 bases from V and 6 bases from J, the junction contained 12 bases not matched to a gene. Germline V gene lookup returns CDR1 SGHTA and CDR2 FQGNSA. The CDR3 loop spans 15 amino acids. CDR3 loop: CASSPLAGGRGEQYF. The CDR3, as DNA: TGTGCCAGCAGCCCCCTCGCGGGAGGTCGTGGCGAGCAGTACTTC.

The chain links TRBV6-5 to TRBJ1-1, with 7 nucleotides matching TRBD1. Germline V lookup: CDR1 MNHEY, CDR2 SVGAGI. The V and J ends lost 7 bases and 2 bases, in that order; junction bases with no gene match: 10. CDR3 length equals 15 residues. In nucleotides, the CDR3 is TGTGCCAGCACCATCGGGACAGCTCCCAACACTGAAGCTTTCTTT. Translation: CASTIGTAPNTEAFF.

CDR3 region: CASSWGLAETQYF. CDR3 DNA sequence: TGTGCCAGTAGTTGGGGACTAGCAGAGACCCAGTACTTC. The rearrangement joins TRBV19 to TRBJ2-5, with TRBD2 matching 9 bases. Trimming at V came to 5 bases and at J to 4 bases, leaving 2 bases not matched to a gene. There are 13 residues in the CDR3. Germline values: CDR1 LNHDA, CDR2 SQIVND (reference sequence).

The chain has TRBV5-6 and TRBJ1-1; D ambiguous. Germline assignment: CDR1 SGHDT and CDR2 YYEEEE. The V gene lost 3 bases and the J gene lost 1 base, with 7 bases spanning the gap. This CDR3 comprises 13 residues. This CDR3 is CASSSGWNTEAFF. The CDR3 DNA reads TGTGCCAGCAGCTCGGGGTGGAACACTGAAGCTTTCTTT. Together with reference TRBV5-6 and TRBJ1-1, the CDR3 gives the full variable domain: DAGVTQSPTHLIKTRGQQVTLRCSPKSGHDTVSWYQQALGQGPQFIFQYYEEEERQRGNFPDRFSGHQFPNYSSELNVNALLLGDSALYLCASSSGWNTEAFFGQGTRLTVV.

The rearrangement uses TRBV7-9 and TRBJ2-1; tentatively, D is TRBD2 (5 bases). This CDR3 comprises 17 residues. V lost 6 bases and J lost 8, with 26 bases in between. Germline-derived CDR1 and CDR2 are SEHNR and FQNEAQ (reference sequence). CDR3 region: CASSRGWGTGSEDEQFF. CDR3 DNA: TGTGCCAGCAGTCGAGGGTGGGGAACGGGATCGGAGGATGAGCAGTTCTTC.

This clone was found a few times. V and J are TRBV28 and TRBJ1-2; possibly TRBD1 for D (5 bases). Trimming took 6 bases from V and 3 from J, leaving 11 bases between them. The CDR3 is 13 amino acids. Germline CDR1 reads MDHEN; CDR2 reads SYDVKM. Here the CDR3 DNA reads TGTGCCAGCAGCCAGACAGCCCACTATGGCTACACCTTC. It codes for CASSQTAHYGYTF.